One and the same sample provided the 21 T cell receptor beta chains below, sequenced in a study of Tregs in tolerant kidney transplant recipients. Measured with immunoSEQ multiplex PCR; TCRdb has only the in-frame clones, and not every one. Among some 70,000 clones, roughly 84% were seen once, and the ten largest hold 3.5% to 5.5%. Material for sequencing was CD4+ T cells from blood. Receptors originate from a human donor in good health.

The genes are TRBV7-3 and TRBJ2-3; a possible D gene is TRBD2 (5 bases). V was cut by 4 bases and J by 4 bases, with 12 bases left in between. Germline V gives CDR1 SGHTA, CDR2 FQGTGA. CDR3 length: 14 residues. CDR3 region: CASSSSTGADTQYF. The CDR3 DNA reads as TGTGCCAGCAGCTCGTCGACCGGGGCAGATACGCAGTATTTT.

This rearrangement joins TRBV5-1 to TRBJ2-1, with 9 bases that match TRBD1. Germline V gives CDR1 SGHRS, CDR2 YFSETQ. CDR3 size: 17 residues. The trim removed 4 bases at V and 6 bases at J, leaving 14 bases unmatched. The CDR3, as DNA: TGCGCCAGCAGCGTGCGAACAGGGGGCAGGATCGGCAATGAGCAGTTCTTC. Encoded protein: CASSVRTGGRIGNEQFF. Looking up the rest from reference TRBV5-1 and TRBJ2-1 gives the full variable domain: KAGVTQTPRYLIKTRGQQVTLSCSPISGHRSVSWYQQTPGQGLQFLFEYFSETQRNKGNFPGRFSGRQFSNSRSEMNVSTLELGDSALYLCASSVRTGGRIGNEQFFGPGTRLTVL.

V and J are TRBV18 and TRBJ1-2; D is unclear. This CDR3 spans 13 amino acids. V was shortened by 0 bases and J by 8 bases, with 10 bases between the two germline ends. CDR1 is KGHSH, CDR2 LQKENI, per germline. The CDR3 region is CASSPPADPGYTF. In nucleotides, the CDR3 is TGTGCCAGCTCACCACCGGCCGACCCCGGCTACACCTTC.

V usage is TRBV6-1 and J usage is TRBJ1-2; unclear D gene. This CDR3 comprises 12 residues. Trimming shortened V by 7 bases and J by 8 bases, and 14 bases separated the two germline ends. CDR1 MNHNS and CDR2 SASEGT come from the germline V gene. As DNA, the CDR3 is TGTGCCAGCACCGCCGGGGAGCGGGGCTACACCTTC. Encoded protein: CASTAGERGYTF.

The chain combines TRBV6-1 with TRBJ1-1, with D possibly TRBD1 on 6 matching bases. V was shortened by 7 bases and J by 4 bases, with 10 bases between the two germline ends. The germline CDR1 and CDR2 sequences are MNHNS and SASEGT. The CDR3 spans 12 residues. The CDR3: CASTTGRTEAFF. The CDR3 DNA reads as TGTGCCAGCACGACAGGACGCACTGAAGCTTTCTTT.

The V call is TRBV4-3, the J call TRBJ2-7; 9 nucleotides line up with TRBD2. Germline V gene lookup returns CDR1 LGHNA and CDR2 YSLEER. This CDR3 has 15 residues. After removal of 4 bases from V and 3 bases from J, the junction contained 7 bases not matched to a gene. The CDR3 region has the DNA TGCGCCAGCAGCCGCGGGGTAGCGGGGGACTACGAGCAGTACTTC. Residues: CASSRGVAGDYEQYF.

The chain carries TRBV4-1 and TRBJ2-5, with 10 bases matching TRBD2. The germline gives CDR1 MGHRA, CDR2 YSYEKL. Trimming took 4 bases from V and 1 from J; bases not matched to a gene: 12. There are 18 residues in the CDR3. The CDR3 nucleotides are TGCGCCAGCAGCCTCGGAACAAAGCGGGGGGGCCCCCAAGAGACCCAGTACTTC. Translating gives CASSLGTKRGGPQETQYF.

This chain uses TRBV29-1 with TRBJ2-5; D perhaps matches TRBD1 (5 bases). Germline assignment: CDR1 SQVTM and CDR2 ANQGSEA. This CDR3 contains 11 residues. V dropped 4 bases and J dropped 5 bases, with 8 bases sitting between them. DNA of the CDR3: TGCAGCGTTGCCAGGGATGAGACCCAGTACTTC. As protein: CSVARDETQYF. The full variable domain, with the rest looked up from reference TRBV29-1 and TRBJ2-5, is SAVISQKPSRDICQRGTSLTIQCQVDSQVTMMFWYRQQPGQSLTLIATANQGSEATYESGFVIDKFPISRPNLTFSTLTVSNMSPEDSSIYLCSVARDETQYFGPGTRLLVL.

With regard to this clone: An end of the junction differs from the germline gene, which may be a read error. The V and J genes are TRBV6-5 and TRBJ2-7, with TRBD2 matching 10 bases. Looked up from germline, CDR1 is MNHEY and CDR2 is SVGAGI. The CDR3 has 15 residues. CDR3 sequence reads: CVSSRSGRPSYEQYF. The CDR3 DNA sequence: TGTGTCAGCAGCCGTAGCGGGAGGCCTTCCTACGAGCAGTACTTC.

This chain links TRBV2 with TRBJ2-5; perhaps TRBD1 as D (7 bases). The CDR3 contains 14 residues. V dropped 8 bases and J dropped 2 bases, with 15 bases sitting between them. Germline CDR1 is SNHLY and CDR2 is FYNNEI. CDR3 DNA: TGTGCCAGCGCGGGGACAGTCCCACAAGAGACCCAGTACTTC. Protein sequence: CASAGTVPQETQYF.

This clone has a single count. This chain uses TRBV29-1 with TRBJ1-4; weak D call: TRBD1 (6 bases). The V gene's germline CDR1 is SQVTM and CDR2 ANQGSEA. CDR3 size: 14 residues. V lost 5 bases to trimming and J lost 4 bases, with 14 bases between them. The CDR3 spells CSVRTGQLNEKLFF. The CDR3 DNA sequence: TGCAGCGTTCGGACCGGACAGCTTAATGAAAAACTGTTTTTT.

This chain joins TRBV6-5 and TRBJ1-1; 7 positions agree with TRBD1. CDR1 and CDR2 from the germline V gene are MNHEY and SVGAGI. The V segment lost 6 bases and the J segment 9 bases; nucleotides outside the gene matches: 4. This CDR3 contains 11 residues. For the CDR3, the DNA is TGTGCCAGCAGGGTGACAGGGCAAGCTTTCTTT. Translated: CASRVTGQAFF.

A note on this clone: A read error may produce the germline difference seen at one junction end. The V call is TRBV10-3, the J call TRBJ1-3; D is perhaps TRBD1 (6 bases). The CDR3 consists of 16 residues. CDR1 is ENHRY, CDR2 SYGVKD, per germline. The CDR3 protein is CALSSGRGGSGNTIYF. The CDR3 DNA reads TGTGCCCTCAGCTCGGGGAGAGGGGGCTCTGGAAACACCATATATTTT.

The gene calls are TRBV30 and TRBJ1-5; D not resolved. Germline CDR1 GTSNPN, CDR2 SVGIG (reference sequence). The V gene lost 4 bases and the J gene lost 1 base, with 8 bases spanning the gap. CDR3 length: 13 residues. This CDR3 reads CAWTRDSNQPQHF. The CDR3 DNA sequence: TGTGCCTGGACTCGAGACAGCAATCAGCCCCAGCATTTT. The whole variable domain, remainder taken from reference TRBV30 and TRBJ1-5, is SQTIHQWPATLVQPVGSPLSLECTVEGTSNPNLYWYRQAAGRGLQLLFYSVGIGQISSEVPQNLSASRPQDRQFILSSKKLLLSDSGFYLCAWTRDSNQPQHFGDGTRLSIL.

This sequence joins TRBV29-1 and TRBJ2-7, with 12 bases fitting TRBD1. The ends lost 5 bases at V and 2 bases at J; junction bases unmatched: 16. The CDR3 extends over 18 amino acids. Germline CDR1 reads SQVTM; CDR2 reads ANQGSEA. In nucleotides, the CDR3 is TGCAGCGTTCAAATGGGACAGGGGGCGTTAAGGGGTACCTACGAGCAGTACTTC. This sequence encodes CSVQMGQGALRGTYEQYF.

The chain employs TRBV19 and TRBJ1-1; D unresolved. The CDR3 is made up of 15 amino acids. Deletions cut 5 bases from V and 4 bases from J, with 17 bases between. Germline assignment: CDR1 LNHDA and CDR2 SQIVND (reference sequence). The CDR3 bases are TGTGCCAGTAGTCATGATGATCCGGGCTTCACTGAAGCTTTCTTT. Amino acids: CASSHDDPGFTEAFF.

The chain combines TRBV15 with TRBJ1-3, with 9 bases that match TRBD1. J gave up 3 bases and V 1 base, and 4 bases lay outside the gene matches. Germline-derived CDR1 and CDR2 are LNHNV and YYDKDF (reference sequence). The CDR3 consists of 16 residues. The CDR3 DNA is TGTGCCACCAGCAGAGGCGACAGGGGGAATGGAAACACCATATATTTT. It translates to CATSRGDRGNGNTIYF.

J is TRBJ2-3 and V is TRBV6-1, with 7 positions matching TRBD2. The germline V gene encodes CDR1 MNHNS and CDR2 SASEGT. Unmatched junction bases numbered 9, after V lost 1 base and J lost 2 bases. The CDR3 spans 17 residues. The CDR3 is CASSEDSAGEPTDTQYF. The CDR3 nucleotides are TGTGCCAGCAGTGAAGACAGCGCGGGGGAACCCACAGATACGCAGTATTTT.

This chain joins TRBV6-4 and TRBJ2-1; possible D gene TRBD2, 6 bases. V was trimmed by 4 bases and J by 6 bases, leaving 13 bases between them. Germline V lookup: CDR1 MRHNA, CDR2 SNTAGT. CDR3 length: 14 residues. CDR3 sequence (DNA): TGTGCCAGCAGTGCCCTGCAGGGAGGCAATGAGCAGTTCTTC. Amino acids: CASSALQGGNEQFF.

V gene TRBV25-1 combines with J gene TRBJ2-7, with TRBD1 matching 7 bases. The germline V gene encodes CDR1 MGHDK and CDR2 SYGVNS. The CDR3 has 16 residues. J was trimmed by 0 bases and V by 3 bases; bases with no gene match: 8. CDR3 coding DNA: TGTGCCAGCAGTGATAAGGGGGCCCCGAGCTCCTACGAGCAGTACTTC. Translated: CASSDKGAPSSYEQYF.

This clone appeared a few times. The chain carries TRBV7-9 and TRBJ1-3; 10 bases map to TRBD1. The CDR3 extends over 15 amino acids. Germline CDR1 SEHNR, CDR2 FQNEAQ (reference sequence). Trimming took 5 bases from V and 4 from J; bases not matched to a gene: 5. The CDR3 protein is CASSRQGAAGNTIYF. The DNA of the CDR3 is TGTGCCAGCAGCCGACAGGGGGCGGCGGGAAACACCATATATTTT.